A single sample is the source of the 20 T cell receptor beta chains below, sequenced in a study of human T cells and chemical hapten exposure listed by TCRdb under 2021. What the time point label conveys for this sample: patch test 1, 2 weeks after DPC sensitization. Taken with the paper, the label for treatment or condition translates to: therapeutic diphenylcyclopropenone sensitization with weekly scalp DPC. To prepare the library, RACE was applied. Sequencing was performed on a NextSeq 500. The raw public data were reprocessed by TCRdb itself: fastp quality trimming at Q25, MiXCR clonotype calling, in-frame beta chains only. Every entry covers one CDR3 protein and lists the most common genes and DNA from its rows. Here the sample has approximately 400,000 distinct CDR3 sequences; approximately 5% occur a single time. The ten biggest clones cover around 2.3% of the sample. Material: whole blood, obtained in connection with sensitization to the hapten diphenylcyclopropenone (DPC). The receptors come from a woman aged 45-60 years with alopecia areata. Some clones in this sample may be carry-over from other donors' samples.

In this sample, this clonotype turned up many times. The rearrangement joins TRBV29-1 to TRBJ1-4; tentative D call: TRBD1 (5 bases). The length of the CDR3 is 14 residues. CDR1 SQVTM and CDR2 ANQGSEA come from the germline V gene. CDR3 sequence reads: CSFSDSLTNEKLFF. The CDR3 bases are TGCAGTTTCTCCGACAGCTTAACTAATGAAAAACTGTTTTTT.

The table lists this clonotype with many counts. The rearrangement joins TRBV2 to TRBJ1-1; no clear D gene. CDR3 length: 11 residues. Germline-derived CDR1 and CDR2 are SNHLY and FYNNEI. Trimming took off 7 bases at V and 6 bases at J, with 9 bases between the two ends. The DNA for the CDR3 is TGTGCCAGCATGGGCGGTCCTGAAGCTTTCTTT. Translating gives CASMGGPEAFF.

The table lists this clonotype with many counts. The rearrangement links TRBV28 to TRBJ1-5; TRBD1 agrees at 9 bases. The length of the CDR3 is 16 residues. The ends lost 6 bases at V and 5 bases at J; junction bases unmatched: 11. Germline lookup yields CDR1 MDHEN and CDR2 SYDVKM. The CDR3: CASSPIDRGVDQPQHF. The DNA of the CDR3 is TGTGCCAGCAGCCCCATCGACAGGGGGGTTGATCAGCCCCAGCATTTT.

This clonotype was observed many times. CDR3 loop: CASSRGGSGTEAFF. The CDR3, as DNA: TGCGCCAGCAGCCGGGGGGGGTCAGGGACTGAAGCTTTCTTT. The chain recombines TRBV4-1 with TRBJ1-1; a weak D match, TRBD1 (5 bases). Germline CDR1 reads MGHRA; CDR2 reads YSYEKL. V shed 4 bases and J shed 5 bases, with 14 bases lying between them. CDR3 length equals 14 residues.

This chain joins TRBV6-2 or TRBV6-3 and TRBJ2-5; 8 bases match TRBD2. Germline CDR1 reads MNHEY; CDR2 reads SVGEGT. This CDR3 comprises 16 residues. V was pared by 4 bases and J by 0 bases, with 7 bases of the junction left unmatched. Written as DNA, the CDR3 is TGTGCCAGCAGTTCAGGACTAGCAGAGTACCAAGAGACCCAGTACTTC. Translation gives CASSSGLAEYQETQYF.

A few counts support this clonotype. The CDR3 reads CASSPGGTGQPQHF. The CDR3 coding sequence is TGTGCCAGCAGTCCGGGAGGCACTGGGCAGCCCCAGCATTTT. V and J are TRBV27 and TRBJ1-5; D gene ambiguous. The V gene lost 5 bases and the J gene lost 7 bases, with 15 bases spanning the gap. The CDR3 runs to 14 residues. Germline CDR1 reads MNHEY; CDR2 reads SMNVEV (reference sequence).

This clonotype was picked up a small number of times. The chain combines TRBV12-3 or TRBV12-4 with TRBJ2-5, with 9 bases identical to TRBD1. CDR3 length: 13 residues. V trimming: 5 bases; J trimming: 6 bases; junction bases outside the gene matches: 4. The CDR3: CASSLGTGKTQYF. The CDR3 DNA sequence: TGTGCCAGCAGTCTGGGGACAGGGAAGACCCAGTACTTC.

This clonotype was observed at least ten times. The chain recombines TRBV28 with TRBJ1-5, with D maybe TRBD1 (5 bases). V was clipped by 6 bases and J by 0 bases, with 18 bases between them. The CDR3 spans 17 residues. In germline, CDR1 is MDHEN, CDR2 SYDVKM. The CDR3 nucleotides read TGTGCCAGCAGAAATCGGGTGGGGCCGGATAGCAATCAGCCCCAGCATTTT. This codes for CASRNRVGPDSNQPQHF.

This clonotype was picked up many times. V usage is TRBV3-1 and J usage is TRBJ2-1; possible D gene TRBD2, 6 bases. The CDR3 contains 13 residues. The germline V and J ends were trimmed by 1 base and 9 bases, with 10 bases remaining between them. Looked up from germline, CDR1 is LGHDT and CDR2 is YNNKEL (reference sequence). The CDR3 DNA sequence: TGTGCCAGCAGCCAAGTGAAAGCGGGTGAGCAGTTCTTC. Protein product: CASSQVKAGEQFF.

This rearrangement joins TRBV20-1 to TRBJ1-5; 8 nucleotides match TRBD1. Per germline, CDR1 DFQATT and CDR2 SNEGSKA (reference sequence). The CDR3 contains 16 residues. V was clipped by 0 bases and J by 4 bases; unmatched bases: 8. The CDR3 DNA sequence: TGCAGTGCTAGAGATCTTTCAGGGGGCGCGAATCAGCCCCAGCATTTT. This codes for CSARDLSGGANQPQHF.

This clonotype has just one count. Given the absence of the conserved phenylalanine or tryptophan at the CDR3 end, a read error is likely. The chain employs TRBV10-3 and TRBJ2-5; no clear D. The CDR3 contains 16 residues. The V gene's germline CDR1 is ENHRY and CDR2 SYGVKD. Trimming pared 3 bases from V and 2 bases from J, leaving 16 bases between. CDR3 bases: TGTGCCATCAGTGACCCGGAAAGGACGGCTCAAGAGACCCAGTACTCC. Amino acids: CAISDPERTAQETQYS.

The V and J genes are TRBV4-1 and TRBJ2-1; TRBD2 might be the D (6 bases). Trimming removed 0 bases from V and 8 bases from J, with 17 bases in between. Per germline, CDR1 MGHRA and CDR2 YSYEKL. The CDR3 spans 16 residues. The DNA of the CDR3 is TGCGCCAGCAGCCAAGAAAATCTGGGGGGAGACGATGAGCAGTTCTTC. Its protein is CASSQENLGGDDEQFF.

This clonotype was counted a few times. The CDR3 sequence: CASTLGGGGSTEAFF. Here the CDR3 DNA reads TGTGCCAGCACTCTGGGGGGGGGAGGAAGCACTGAAGCTTTCTTT. The J gene is TRBJ1-1, the V gene TRBV12-3 or TRBV12-4; D perhaps matches TRBD1 (5 bases). V was trimmed by 7 bases and J by 4 bases, leaving 19 bases between them. The CDR3 loop spans 15 amino acids.

This clonotype was found many times. The V call is TRBV28, the J call TRBJ2-7; 7 bases match TRBD1. Germline lookup yields CDR1 MDHEN and CDR2 SYDVKM. CDR3 length: 15 amino acids. The ends lost 6 bases at V and 2 bases at J; junction bases unmatched: 10. CDR3 amino acids: CASSSRGQDPYEQYF. The CDR3 DNA reads TGTGCCAGCAGCAGCCGCGGACAGGATCCCTACGAGCAGTACTTC. The whole variable domain, filled in from reference TRBV28 and TRBJ2-7, reads DVKVTQSSRYLVKRTGEKVFLECVQDMDHENMFWYRQDPGLGLRLIYFSYDVKMKEKGDIPEGYSVSREKKERFSLILESASTNQTSMYLCASSSRGQDPYEQYFGPGTRLTVT.

At least ten counts were recorded for this clonotype. The chain combines TRBV28 with TRBJ2-7, with a possible D match to TRBD1 (5 bases). The CDR3 has 13 amino acids. Germline CDR1 and CDR2: MDHEN and SYDVKM. Trimming took off 5 bases at V and 3 bases at J, with 11 bases between the two ends. The CDR3 nucleotides are TGTGCCAGCAGTGACAGCTACCTCTACGAGCAGTACTTC. As protein: CASSDSYLYEQYF.

This clonotype was seen a few times. The chain couples TRBV4-2 to TRBJ2-1; D perhaps matches TRBD2 (5 bases). The V gene lost 0 bases and the J gene lost 4 bases, with 16 bases spanning the gap. The CDR3 spans 17 residues. Per germline, CDR1 LGHNA and CDR2 YNFKEQ. The CDR3 bases are TGTGCCAGCAGCCAAGATTATCCCCTAGCCTTTTACAATGAGCAGTTCTTC. Encoded protein: CASSQDYPLAFYNEQFF.

In regard to this clonotype: Since a much larger clone is just one base distant, this may be a read error. A read error is likely, as this CDR3 ends without the conserved phenylalanine or tryptophan. The chain has TRBV20-1 and TRBJ2-3; D remains unclear. The CDR3 runs to 13 residues. V was shortened by 0 bases and J by 2 bases, with 6 bases between the two germline ends. Germline V gives CDR1 DFQATT, CDR2 SNEGSKA (reference sequence). CDR3 loop: CSARDDNTDTQYL. The CDR3 DNA reads as TGCAGTGCTAGAGATGACAACACAGATACGCAGTATTTG.

Many counts were recorded for this clonotype. V is TRBV4-3 and J is TRBJ2-1; D uncertain. In germline, CDR1 is LGHNA, CDR2 YSLEER. Trimming stripped 1 base from V and 8 bases from J, with 9 bases between. The CDR3 is made up of 13 amino acids. CDR3 sequence (DNA): TGCGCCAGCAGCCAAGGGGTAGCTGATGAGCAGTTCTTC. Protein sequence: CASSQGVADEQFF.

With regard to this clonotype: The junction differs from germline at one of its ends, possibly a read error. The gene calls are TRBV4-2 and TRBJ1-5; a weak D match, TRBD1 (5 bases). The germline V gene encodes CDR1 LGHNA and CDR2 YNFKEQ. The CDR3 consists of 16 residues. This CDR3 reads CASSQDSGDGHHPQHF. The CDR3 DNA follows: TGTGCCAGCAGCCAAGATTCGGGGGACGGCCATCATCCCCAGCATTTT.

This clonotype was recorded many times. V and J are TRBV18 and TRBJ1-1; TRBD1 agrees at 7 bases. V shed 3 bases, J shed 1 base, and the junction held 5 bases outside the gene matches. This CDR3 is 15 amino acids long. Germline V gene data show CDR1 as KGHSH and CDR2 as LQKENI. This CDR3 reads CASSPGTVSNTEAFF. CDR3 in DNA: TGTGCCAGCTCACCGGGGACAGTCTCGAACACTGAAGCTTTCTTT.